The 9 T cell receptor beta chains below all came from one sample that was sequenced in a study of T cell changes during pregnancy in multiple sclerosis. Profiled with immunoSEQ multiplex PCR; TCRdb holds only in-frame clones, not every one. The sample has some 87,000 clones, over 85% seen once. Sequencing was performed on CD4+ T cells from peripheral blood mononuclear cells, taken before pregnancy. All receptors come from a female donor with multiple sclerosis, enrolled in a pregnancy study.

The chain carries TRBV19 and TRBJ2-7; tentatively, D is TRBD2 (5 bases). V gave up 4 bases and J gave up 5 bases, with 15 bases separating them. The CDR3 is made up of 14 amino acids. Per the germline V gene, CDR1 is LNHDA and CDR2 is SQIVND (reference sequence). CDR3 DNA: TGTGCCAGTAGTAGTACGACTACCCTCGACGAGCAGTACTTC. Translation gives CASSSTTTLDEQYF.

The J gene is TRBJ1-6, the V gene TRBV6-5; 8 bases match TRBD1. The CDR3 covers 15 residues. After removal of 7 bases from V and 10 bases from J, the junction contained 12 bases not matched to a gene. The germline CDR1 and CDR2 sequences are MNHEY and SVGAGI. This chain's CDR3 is CASTPGGQGYSPLHF. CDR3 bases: TGTGCCAGCACCCCCGGAGGACAGGGATACTCACCCCTCCACTTT.

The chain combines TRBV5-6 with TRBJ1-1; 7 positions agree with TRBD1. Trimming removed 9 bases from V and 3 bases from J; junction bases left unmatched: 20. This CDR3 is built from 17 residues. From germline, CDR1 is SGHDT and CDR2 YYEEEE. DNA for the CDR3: TGTGCCACTTCCCCGGGACAGCTTAGGGATTGGGACACTGAAGCTTTCTTT. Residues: CATSPGQLRDWDTEAFF.

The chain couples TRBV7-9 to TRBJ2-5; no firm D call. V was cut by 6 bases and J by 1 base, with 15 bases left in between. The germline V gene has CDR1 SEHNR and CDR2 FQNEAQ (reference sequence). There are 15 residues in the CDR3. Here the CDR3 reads CASSHPPQAQETQYF. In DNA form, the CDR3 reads TGTGCCAGCAGTCACCCGCCCCAAGCCCAAGAGACCCAGTACTTC.

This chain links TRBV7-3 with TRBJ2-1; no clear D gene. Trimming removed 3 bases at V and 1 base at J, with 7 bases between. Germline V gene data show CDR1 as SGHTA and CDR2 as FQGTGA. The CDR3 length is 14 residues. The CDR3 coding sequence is TGTGCCAGCAGCTTTGGCAGTTCCTACAATGAGCAGTTCTTC. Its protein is CASSFGSSYNEQFF. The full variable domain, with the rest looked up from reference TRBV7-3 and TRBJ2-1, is GAGVSQTPSNKVTEKGKYVELRCDPISGHTALYWYRQSLGQGPEFLIYFQGTGAADDSGLPNDRFFAVRPEGSVSTLKIQRTERGDSAVYLCASSFGSSYNEQFFGPGTRLTVL.

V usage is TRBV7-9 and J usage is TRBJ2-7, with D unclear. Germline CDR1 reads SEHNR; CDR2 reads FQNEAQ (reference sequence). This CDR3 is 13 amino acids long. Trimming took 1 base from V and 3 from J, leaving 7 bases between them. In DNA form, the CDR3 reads TGTGCCAGCAGCTTAGGAGCTAACTACGAGCAGTACTTC. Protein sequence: CASSLGANYEQYF.

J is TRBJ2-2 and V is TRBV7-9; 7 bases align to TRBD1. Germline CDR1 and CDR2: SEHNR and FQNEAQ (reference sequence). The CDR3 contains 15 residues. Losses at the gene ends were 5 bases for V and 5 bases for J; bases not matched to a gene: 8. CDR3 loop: CASSRVAGGTGELFF. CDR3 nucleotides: TGTGCCAGCAGCCGGGTGGCAGGGGGTACCGGGGAGCTGTTTTTT.

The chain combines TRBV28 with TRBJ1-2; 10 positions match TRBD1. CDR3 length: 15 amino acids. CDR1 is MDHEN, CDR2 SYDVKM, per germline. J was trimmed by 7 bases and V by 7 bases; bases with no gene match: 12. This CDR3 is CASTTGTGVRTGYTF. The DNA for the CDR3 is TGTGCCAGCACCACCGGGACAGGGGTTCGCACTGGCTACACCTTC.

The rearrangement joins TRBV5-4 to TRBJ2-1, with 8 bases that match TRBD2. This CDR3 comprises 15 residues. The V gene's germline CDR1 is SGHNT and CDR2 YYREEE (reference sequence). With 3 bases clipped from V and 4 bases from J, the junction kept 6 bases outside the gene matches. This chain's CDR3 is CASSSGERGYNEQFF. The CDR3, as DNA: TGTGCCAGCAGCTCCGGGGAGCGGGGGTACAATGAGCAGTTCTTC.